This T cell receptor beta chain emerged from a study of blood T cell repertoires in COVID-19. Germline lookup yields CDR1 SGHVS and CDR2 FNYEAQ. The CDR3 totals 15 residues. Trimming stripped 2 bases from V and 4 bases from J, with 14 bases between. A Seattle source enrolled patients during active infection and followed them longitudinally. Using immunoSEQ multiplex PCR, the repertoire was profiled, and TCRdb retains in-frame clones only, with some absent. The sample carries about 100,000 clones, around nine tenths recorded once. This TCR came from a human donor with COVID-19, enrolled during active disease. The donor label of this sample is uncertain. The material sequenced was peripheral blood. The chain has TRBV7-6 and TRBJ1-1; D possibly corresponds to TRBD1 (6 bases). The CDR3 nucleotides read TGTGCCAGCAGCTTAACGAGTCAGGGGAGCACTGAAGCTTTCTTT. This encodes CASSLTSQGSTEAFF.